These T cell receptor beta chains were read from a single sample in a study of shared clonotypes between healthy human individuals. Sequencing used immunoSEQ multiplex PCR; TCRdb keeps in-frame clones, though not all of them. The sample lists around 510,000 clones; approximately 95% were seen once. The sequenced sample was naive CD4+ T cells sorted from blood. The origin of the receptors is a woman younger than 45 in good health. The CDR3 runs from the conserved cysteine through the conserved F or W. A D gene is named only where the DNA matches it firmly. For some rows the clone size is stated as once, few or many, or as a class when expanded; others skip it.

j_gene: TRBJ1-5
v_gene: TRBV29-1
d_gene: TRBD1
abundance: .
CDR3aa: CSAMDRDQPQHF
CDR3nt: TGCAGCGCAATGGACAGGGACCAGCCCCAGCATTTT

j_gene: TRBJ2-2
v_gene: TRBV19
d_gene: TRBD1
abundance: .
CDR3aa: CASTNDRVYTGELFF
CDR3nt: TGTGCCAGCACCAACGACAGGGTGTACACCGGGGAGCTGTTTTTT

j_gene: TRBJ2-1
v_gene: TRBV5-4
d_gene: .
abundance: .
CDR3aa: CASSLAGLSSYNEQFF
CDR3nt: TGTGCCAGCAGCTTAGCAGGCCTGAGCTCCTACAATGAGCAGTTCTTC

j_gene: TRBJ2-2
v_gene: TRBV19
d_gene: TRBD2
abundance: .
CDR3aa: CASTGSGRAANTGELFF
CDR3nt: TGTGCCAGTACAGGCAGCGGGAGGGCCGCGAACACCGGGGAGCTGTTTTTT

j_gene: TRBJ1-5
v_gene: TRBV18
d_gene: TRBD1
abundance: .
CDR3aa: CASSLRTGSNQPQHF
CDR3nt: TGTGCCAGCTCACTTCGGACAGGGAGTAATCAGCCCCAGCATTTT

j_gene: TRBJ2-1
v_gene: TRBV2
d_gene: TRBD2
abundance: .
CDR3aa: CASSDKREGLMAYNEQFF
CDR3nt: TGTGCCAGCAGTGACAAGCGGGAGGGACTTATGGCCTACAATGAGCAGTTCTTC

j_gene: TRBJ2-6
v_gene: TRBV27
d_gene: .
abundance: .
CDR3aa: CASSPRWTASSGANVLTF
CDR3nt: TGTGCCAGCAGTCCCCGATGGACGGCGAGCTCTGGGGCCAACGTCCTGACTTTC

j_gene: TRBJ2-7
v_gene: TRBV5-1
d_gene: .
abundance: .
CDR3aa: CASSLAGSSSYEQYF
CDR3nt: TGCGCCAGCAGCTTGGCGGGGAGTAGCTCCTACGAGCAGTACTTC

j_gene: TRBJ2-3
v_gene: TRBV5-1
d_gene: .
abundance: once
CDR3aa: CASSIGGPTDTQYF
CDR3nt: TGCGCCAGCAGCATAGGTGGACCCACAGATACGCAGTATTTT

j_gene: TRBJ2-7
v_gene: TRBV10-3
d_gene: .
abundance: .
CDR3aa: CAIRYNTAQDEQYF
CDR3nt: TGTGCCATCAGGTATAACACCGCACAGGACGAGCAGTACTTC

j_gene: TRBJ1-2
v_gene: TRBV10-3
d_gene: .
abundance: .
CDR3aa: CAISDLSGHGYTF
CDR3nt: TGTGCCATCAGTGATTTATCGGGGCACGGCTACACCTTC

j_gene: TRBJ1-1
v_gene: TRBV2
d_gene: .
abundance: .
CDR3aa: CASSDRRPEAFF
CDR3nt: TGTGCCAGCAGTGATAGGAGACCTGAAGCTTTCTTT

j_gene: TRBJ2-7
v_gene: TRBV30
d_gene: .
abundance: .
CDR3aa: CAWSLGYEQYF
CDR3nt: TGTGCCTGGAGCTTGGGGTACGAGCAGTACTTC

j_gene: TRBJ1-4
v_gene: TRBV28
d_gene: TRBD1
abundance: once
CDR3aa: CASNGGLTGGHEKLFF
CDR3nt: TGTGCCAGCAACGGGGGCCTGACAGGGGGGCATGAAAAACTGTTTTTT